The T cell receptor beta chain under discussion was sequenced for a study of CD8+ T cells in alopecia areata. Findings and limits, study-wide: Normal skin's resident alphabeta T cells are sequenced alongside lesional scalp T cells.

The CDR3 sequence is 14 residues long. The germline CDR1 and CDR2 sequences are SGHRS and YFSETQ. V dropped 4 bases and J dropped 7 bases, with 15 bases sitting between them. RNA, once extracted, was reverse transcribed into cDNA for use as the sequencing template. The protocol was immunoSEQ multiplex PCR, while the TCRdb copy is restricted to in-frame clones and leaves out a portion. The sample records fewer than 250,000 clones, more than 30% being singletons. Concerning this clone: Its cognate antigen is unknown.

Indicated treatment: oral pan-JAK inhibitor, 5-10 mg twice daily. Peripheral blood, together with lesional scalp punch biopsies, was collected from alopecia areata patients. This receptor was identified in a human donor with alopecia areata. This chain uses TRBV5-1 with TRBJ2-1; no definite D call. The sample was CD4+ T cells sorted from blood, taken between weeks 30 and 35, from a patient treated with tofacitinib. This CDR3 is CASSAQPGSNEQFF. In nucleotides, the CDR3 is TGCGCCAGCAGCGCACAACCAGGTTCGAATGAGCAGTTCTTC. The full variable domain, in which reference TRBV5-1 and TRBJ2-1 provide the parts outside the CDR3, is KAGVTQTPRYLIKTRGQQVTLSCSPISGHRSVSWYQQTPGQGLQFLFEYFSETQRNKGNFPGRFSGRQFSNSRSEMNVSTLELGDSALYLCASSAQPGSNEQFFGPGTRLTVL.